This paragraph reports one T cell receptor (beta chain). Its antigen is currently unknown. In the PCR, 60 Vbeta and 13 Jbeta primers were used. Libraries were prepared by immunoSEQ multiplex PCR; TCRdb keeps only in-frame clonotypes and omits some of them. The table records tens of thousands of clones, about three quarters of them present only once. The data belong to a study of cytomegalovirus exposure and HLA in healthy donors. Study findings and constraints: Researchers had no immune exposure information except CMV serostatus available.

The sequenced sample consisted of PBMCs. The receptor's source is a man between 45 and 60 years old in good health and CMV-seropositive.

The CDR3 reads CASSVGGYGYTF. In nucleotides, the CDR3 is TGTGCCAGCAGTGTGGGGGGCTATGGCTACACCTTC. This rearrangement joins TRBV25-1 to TRBJ1-2; a weak D match, TRBD1 (5 bases). The length of the CDR3 is 12 residues. With 4 bases removed from V and 4 bases from J, the gap between germline ends came to 7 bases. Germline V CDR1 and CDR2: MGHDK, SYGVNS.